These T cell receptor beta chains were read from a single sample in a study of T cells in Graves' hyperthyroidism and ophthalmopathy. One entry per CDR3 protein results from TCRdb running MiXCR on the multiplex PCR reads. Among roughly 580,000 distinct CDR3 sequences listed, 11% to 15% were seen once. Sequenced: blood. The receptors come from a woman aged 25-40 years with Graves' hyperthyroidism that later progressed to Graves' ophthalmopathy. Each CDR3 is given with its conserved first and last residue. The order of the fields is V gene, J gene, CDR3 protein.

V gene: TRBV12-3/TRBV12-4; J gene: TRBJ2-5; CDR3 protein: CASSQRAGSRETQYF
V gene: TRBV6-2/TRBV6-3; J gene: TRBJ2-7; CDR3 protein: CASSYSGEQYF
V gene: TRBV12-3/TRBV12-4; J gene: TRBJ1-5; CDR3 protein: CASSPRDSQPQHF
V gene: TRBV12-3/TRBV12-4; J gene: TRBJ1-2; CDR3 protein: CASSLDMSYGYTF
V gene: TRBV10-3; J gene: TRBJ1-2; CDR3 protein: CANHRGGDYGYTF
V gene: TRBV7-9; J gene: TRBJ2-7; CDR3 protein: CASSLMGSKDSYEQYF
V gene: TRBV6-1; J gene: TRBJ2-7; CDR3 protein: CASSYMLAGVHEQYF
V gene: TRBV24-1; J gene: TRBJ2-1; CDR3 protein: CATSDRSYNEQFF
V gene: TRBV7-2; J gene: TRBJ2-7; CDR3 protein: CASSLAFPPPSTDEQYF
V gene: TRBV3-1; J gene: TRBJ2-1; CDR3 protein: CASSQAGTSAFSSYNEQFF
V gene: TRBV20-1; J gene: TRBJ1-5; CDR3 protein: CSARHGSSNQPQHF
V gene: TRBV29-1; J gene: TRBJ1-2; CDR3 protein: CSVDGVTGGYTF
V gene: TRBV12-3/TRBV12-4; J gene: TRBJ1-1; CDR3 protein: CASSPTGAPEAFF
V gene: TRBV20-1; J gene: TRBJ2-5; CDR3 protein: CSARDALREETQYF
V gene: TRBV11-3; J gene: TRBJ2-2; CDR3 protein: CASSRGDGTGELFF
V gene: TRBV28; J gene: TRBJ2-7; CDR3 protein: CASSSPLGASISYEQYF
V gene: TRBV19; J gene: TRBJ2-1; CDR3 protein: CASSTGTASSYNEQFF
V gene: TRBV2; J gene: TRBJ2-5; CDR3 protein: CASIWDRAGMGETQYF
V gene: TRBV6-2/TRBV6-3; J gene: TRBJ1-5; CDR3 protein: CASSPGTSSQPQHF
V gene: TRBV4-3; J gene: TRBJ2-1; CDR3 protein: CASSPKPLAPKYNEQFF
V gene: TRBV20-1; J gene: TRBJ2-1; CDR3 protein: CSATTGGSGREQFF
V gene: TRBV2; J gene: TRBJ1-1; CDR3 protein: CARGRAENTEAFF
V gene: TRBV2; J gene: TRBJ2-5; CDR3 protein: CATQGRPGETQYF
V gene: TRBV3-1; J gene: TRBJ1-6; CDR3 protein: CASSQKSSYNSPLHF
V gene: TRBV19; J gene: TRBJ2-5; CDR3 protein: CASSIHDRDGKTQYF
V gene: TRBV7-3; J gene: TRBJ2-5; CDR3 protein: CASSPSPRETQYF
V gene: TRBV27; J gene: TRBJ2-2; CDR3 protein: CASKSPQAGELFF